This TCR beta chain came from a study of PD-1 blockade in classical Hodgkin lymphoma. Each of the patients experienced relapse following autologous stem cell transplantation, and their brentuximab vedotin exposure differed. Magnetic negative selection served to purify CD4+ T cells out of PBMCs that had been thawed. V was trimmed by 7 bases and J by 5 bases, leaving 17 bases between them. Per germline, CDR1 MNHNS and CDR2 SASEGT. The CDR3 consists of 14 residues. This table comes from immunoSEQ multiplex PCR, and its TCRdb copy is limited to in-frame clones, with some not included. The sample yields about 29,000 clones, roughly 85% seen once.

The genes are TRBV6-1 and TRBJ1-2, with D uncertain. Here the sequenced sample was CD4+ T cells from blood, taken at baseline. This TCR derives from a human donor with classical Hodgkin lymphoma. The CDR3 coding sequence is TGTGCCAGCAAGGCTGGCCGGGAGGAGTATGGCTACACCTTC. Amino acid sequence: CASKAGREEYGYTF.